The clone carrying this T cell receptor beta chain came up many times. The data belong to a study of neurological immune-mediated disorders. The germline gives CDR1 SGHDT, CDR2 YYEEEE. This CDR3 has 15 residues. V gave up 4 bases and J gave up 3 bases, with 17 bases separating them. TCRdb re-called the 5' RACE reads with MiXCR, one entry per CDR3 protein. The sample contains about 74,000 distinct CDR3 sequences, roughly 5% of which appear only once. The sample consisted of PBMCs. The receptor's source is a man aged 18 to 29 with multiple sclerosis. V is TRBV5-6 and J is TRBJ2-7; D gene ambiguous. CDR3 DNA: TGTGCCAGCAGCGGAAAACTAAGAAGGGACTACGAGCAGTACTTC. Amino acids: CASSGKLRRDYEQYF.